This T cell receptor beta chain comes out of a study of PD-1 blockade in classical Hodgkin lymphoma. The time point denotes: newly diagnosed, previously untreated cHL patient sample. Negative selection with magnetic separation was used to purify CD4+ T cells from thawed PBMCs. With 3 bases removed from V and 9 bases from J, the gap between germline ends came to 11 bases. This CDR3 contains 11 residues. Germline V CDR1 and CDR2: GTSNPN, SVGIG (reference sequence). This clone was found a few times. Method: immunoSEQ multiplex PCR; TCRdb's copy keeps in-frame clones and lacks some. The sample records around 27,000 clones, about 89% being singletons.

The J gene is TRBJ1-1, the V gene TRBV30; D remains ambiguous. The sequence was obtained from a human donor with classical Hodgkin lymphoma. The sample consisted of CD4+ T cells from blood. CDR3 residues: CAWSPLVQAFF. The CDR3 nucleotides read TGTGCCTGGAGCCCCTTGGTTCAAGCTTTCTTT.